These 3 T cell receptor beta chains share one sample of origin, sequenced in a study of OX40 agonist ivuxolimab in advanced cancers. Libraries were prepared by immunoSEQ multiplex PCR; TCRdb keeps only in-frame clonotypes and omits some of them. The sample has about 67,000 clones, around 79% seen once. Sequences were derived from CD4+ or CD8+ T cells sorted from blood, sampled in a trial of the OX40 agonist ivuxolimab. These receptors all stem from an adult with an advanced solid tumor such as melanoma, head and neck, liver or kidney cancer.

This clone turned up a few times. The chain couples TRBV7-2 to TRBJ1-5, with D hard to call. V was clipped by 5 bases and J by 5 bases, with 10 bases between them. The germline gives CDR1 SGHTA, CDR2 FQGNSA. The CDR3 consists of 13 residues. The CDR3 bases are TGTGCCAGCAGCCACGGTCCCGATCAGCCCCAGCATTTT. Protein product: CASSHGPDQPQHF. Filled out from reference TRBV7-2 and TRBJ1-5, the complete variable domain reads GAGVSQSPSNKVTEKGKDVELRCDPISGHTALYWYRQSLGQGLEFLIYFQGNSAPDKSGLPSDRFSAERTGGSVSTLTIQRTQQEDSAVYLCASSHGPDQPQHFGDGTRLSIL.

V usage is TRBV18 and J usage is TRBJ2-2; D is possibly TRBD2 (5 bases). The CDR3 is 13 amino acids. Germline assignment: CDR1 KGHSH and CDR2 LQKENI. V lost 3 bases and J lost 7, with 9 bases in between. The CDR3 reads CASSPPRVGELFF. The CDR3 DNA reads TGTGCCAGCTCACCTCCGAGGGTCGGGGAGCTGTTTTTT.

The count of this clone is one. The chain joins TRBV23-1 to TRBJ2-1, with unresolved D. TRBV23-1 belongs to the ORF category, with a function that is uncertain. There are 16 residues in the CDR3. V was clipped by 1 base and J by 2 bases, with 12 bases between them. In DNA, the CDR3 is TGCGCCAGCAGTCAATGGCACTGTTCTGCCTACAATGAGCAGTTCTTC. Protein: CASSQWHCSAYNEQFF.